This entry lists 23 T cell receptor beta chains sequenced from one sample in a study of blood T cell repertoires in COVID-19. Assay: immunoSEQ multiplex PCR; the TCRdb copy retains only in-frame clones and omits some. The table includes about 70,000 clones, around 85% detected once. The sequencing input was peripheral blood. These receptors were collected from an elderly man with acute or convalescent COVID-19.

The rearrangement uses TRBV29-1 and TRBJ2-1; the D is unclear. Germline V gene lookup returns CDR1 SQVTM and CDR2 ANQGSEA. V shed 5 bases and J shed 5 bases, with 10 bases lying between them. The CDR3 contains 12 residues. CDR3 sequence reads: CSVLPRNNEQFF. CDR3 sequence (DNA): TGCAGCGTTTTGCCCAGAAACAATGAGCAGTTCTTC.

The chain joins TRBV7-2 to TRBJ2-7, with D possibly TRBD1 on 5 matching bases. The V and J ends lost 5 bases and 2 bases respectively, with 10 bases between them. Germline V lookup: CDR1 SGHTA, CDR2 FQGNSA. The CDR3 sequence is 13 residues long. For the CDR3, the DNA is TGTGCCAGCAGCAAACGACAGACCTACGAGCAGTACTTC. Its translation is CASSKRQTYEQYF.

The genes are TRBV11-2 and TRBJ2-5; TRBD2 might be the D (6 bases). Per germline, CDR1 SGHAT and CDR2 FQNNGV. V was clipped by 0 bases and J by 5 bases, with 16 bases between them. The length of the CDR3 is 16 residues. The DNA of the CDR3 is TGTGCCAGCAGCTTAGATGGAGGGGTTTCGGTGGAGACCCAGTACTTC. Protein product: CASSLDGGVSVETQYF.

The table lists this clone with a count of one. This chain connects TRBV24-1 to TRBJ2-3; TRBD1 aligns across 7 bases. The CDR3 has 15 amino acids. CDR1 KGHDR and CDR2 SFDVKD come from the germline V gene. The trim removed 0 bases at V and 2 bases at J, leaving 1 base unmatched. The CDR3 DNA sequence: TGTGCCACCAGTGATTTGGGGACAGACACAGATACGCAGTATTTT. It codes for CATSDLGTDTDTQYF.

This clone was observed a handful of times. The V gene is TRBV7-7, the J gene TRBJ2-7; D perhaps matches TRBD1 (5 bases). The germline V gene encodes CDR1 SSHAT and CDR2 FNYEAQ (reference sequence). V lost 5 bases, J lost 1 base, and 18 bases lay in between. This CDR3 has 16 residues. CDR3: CASSPRVGKGSYEQYF. DNA of the CDR3: TGTGCCAGCAGCCCCAGGGTAGGAAAGGGTTCCTACGAGCAGTACTTC.

The chain carries TRBV18 and TRBJ2-5, with D maybe TRBD1 (6 bases). CDR3 length: 13 amino acids. V gave up 8 bases and J gave up 4 bases, with 14 bases separating them. Germline values: CDR1 KGHSH, CDR2 LQKENI. CDR3 in amino acids: CASLDGGRETQYF. CDR3 nucleotides: TGTGCCAGCCTAGATGGGGGCAGAGAGACCCAGTACTTC. The complete variable domain, with remaining parts taken from reference TRBV18 and TRBJ2-5, reads NAGVMQNPRHLVRRRGQEARLRCSPMKGHSHVYWYRQLPEEGLKFMVYLQKENIIDESGMPKERFSAEFPKEGPSILRIQQVVRGDSAAYFCASLDGGRETQYFGPGTRLLVL.

The J gene is TRBJ2-2, the V gene TRBV7-9; D is uncertain. This CDR3 has 14 amino acids. V shed 1 base and J shed 1 base, with 4 bases lying between them. From germline, CDR1 is SEHNR and CDR2 FQNEAQ (reference sequence). The CDR3: CASSLERNTGELFF. The CDR3 nucleotides are TGTGCCAGCAGCTTAGAGAGGAACACCGGGGAGCTGTTTTTT.

The J gene is TRBJ1-5, the V gene TRBV6-1; D might be TRBD1 (6 bases). The V gene lost 6 bases and the J gene lost 2 bases, with 11 bases spanning the gap. The CDR3 length is 14 residues. The germline V gene has CDR1 MNHNS and CDR2 SASEGT. CDR3 sequence: CASSTPGGNQPQHF. In nucleotides, the CDR3 is TGTGCCAGCAGCACCCCAGGGGGCAATCAGCCCCAGCATTTT.

The rearrangement joins TRBV11-2 to TRBJ2-4; the match to TRBD1 covers 7 bases. Looked up from germline, CDR1 is SGHAT and CDR2 is FQNNGV. CDR3 length: 17 residues. Unmatched junction bases numbered 14, after V lost 2 bases and J lost 7 bases. The CDR3 region is CASSLMTQGGAGNIQYF. CDR3 nucleotides: TGTGCCAGCAGCTTAATGACCCAAGGGGGCGCAGGGAACATTCAGTACTTC.

This sequence joins TRBV28 and TRBJ2-7; possibly TRBD1 for D (6 bases). Germline loops: CDR1 MDHEN, CDR2 SYDVKM. The CDR3 runs to 12 residues. Deletions cut 7 bases from V and 5 bases from J, with 12 bases between. CDR3 DNA: TGTGCCAGCAACCAGAACAGGGACGAGCAGTACTTC. Translated, it gives CASNQNRDEQYF.

This clone was detected only a few times. This chain links TRBV2 with TRBJ1-5; D is possibly TRBD1 (6 bases). The V gene lost 9 bases and the J gene lost 5 bases, with 14 bases spanning the gap. The CDR3 consists of 13 residues. Germline V gene data show CDR1 as SNHLY and CDR2 as FYNNEI. CDR3 coding DNA: TGTGCCAGTAACAGGGAGAGGGATCAGCCCCAGCATTTT. Translated, it gives CASNRERDQPQHF.

This clone was observed a single time. V usage is TRBV12-5 and J usage is TRBJ1-5, with 8 bases aligning to TRBD1. The CDR3 runs to 14 residues. The germline V gene has CDR1 LGHNT and CDR2 FRNRAP. Losses at the gene ends were 7 bases for V and 4 bases for J; bases not matched to a gene: 6. In DNA form, the CDR3 reads TGTGCTAGTGACCCTGGACAGGGTAATCAGCCCCAGCATTTT. Translated: CASDPGQGNQPQHF. Variable domain in full (rest from reference TRBV12-5 and TRBJ1-5): DARVTQTPRHKVTEMGQEVTMRCQPILGHNTVFWYRQTMMQGLELLAYFRNRAPLDDSGMPKDRFSAEMPDATLATLKIQPSEPRDSAVYFCASDPGQGNQPQHFGDGTRLSIL.

The table lists this clone with a count of one. The chain employs TRBV15 and TRBJ2-7; 11 bases line up with TRBD1. The ends lost 5 bases at V and 3 bases at J; junction bases unmatched: 6. Germline loops: CDR1 LNHNV, CDR2 YYDKDF (reference sequence). The CDR3 extends over 15 amino acids. The CDR3 DNA follows: TGTGCCACCAGCGCACGGGACAGGGGGGACTACGAGCAGTACTTC. This codes for CATSARDRGDYEQYF.

The chain has TRBV5-1 and TRBJ2-1, with D possibly matching TRBD2 (6 bases). CDR1 is SGHRS, CDR2 YFSETQ, per germline. Trimming stripped 4 bases from V and 5 bases from J, with 13 bases between. The CDR3 extends over 14 amino acids. The CDR3 DNA sequence: TGCGCCAGCAGCCCCATCCCGGGGGACAATGAGCAGTTCTTC. Protein product: CASSPIPGDNEQFF.

The chain has TRBV5-6 and TRBJ1-2; TRBD1 aligns across 11 bases. J gave up 5 bases and V 5 bases, and 17 bases lay outside the gene matches. Germline loops: CDR1 SGHDT, CDR2 YYEEEE. This CDR3 region has 18 residues. CDR3 amino acids: CASRFDAGTGGFRYGYTF. The CDR3 DNA reads as TGTGCCAGCAGGTTTGACGCCGGGACAGGGGGGTTTCGGTATGGCTACACCTTC.

This chain connects TRBV11-2 to TRBJ1-2; 10 nucleotides agree with TRBD1. The junction had 11 bases not matched to a gene; V was cut back by 1 base and J by 6 bases. The V gene's germline CDR1 is SGHAT and CDR2 FQNNGV. CDR3 length equals 17 residues. The CDR3 bases are TGTGCCAGCAGCTTAGTCGTATGGGGACAGGGGACTGATGGCTACACCTTC. Its translation is CASSLVVWGQGTDGYTF.

This chain links TRBV4-1 with TRBJ1-2; 10 bases are a match to TRBD1. The V gene end was trimmed by 4 bases and the J gene end by 2 bases; junction bases not matched to a gene: 16. Germline V gene data show CDR1 as MGHRA and CDR2 as YSYEKL. This CDR3 comprises 19 residues. The CDR3 protein is CASSPNLGTGATLNYGYTF. In DNA, the CDR3 is TGCGCCAGCAGCCCGAACTTAGGGACAGGGGCCACTTTAAACTATGGCTACACCTTC.

This chain uses TRBV19 with TRBJ1-1; tentatively, D is TRBD1 (6 bases). The CDR3 is made up of 13 amino acids. Trimming took 11 bases from V and 2 from J, leaving 15 bases between them. Germline CDR1 and CDR2: LNHDA and SQIVND (reference sequence). CDR3 DNA sequence: TGTGCCGCCCGAAGACAGGTAAACACTGAAGCTTTCTTT. It translates to CAARRQVNTEAFF.

As DNA, the CDR3 is TGCGCCAGCAGCCAAGAAGCCCCCCCGACAGGGGCAAATCAGCCCCAGCATTTT. Amino acid sequence: CASSQEAPPTGANQPQHF. The V call is TRBV4-1, the J call TRBJ1-5; 8 bases are shared with TRBD1. Germline trimming cut 0 bases from V and 4 bases from J; bases unmatched to any gene: 11. Germline CDR1 MGHRA, CDR2 YSYEKL. The CDR3 runs 18 residues.

CDR3 amino acids: CAWSADRAYGYTF. The DNA for the CDR3 is TGTGCCTGGAGTGCCGACAGGGCGTATGGCTACACCTTC. The chain has TRBV30 and TRBJ1-2; 7 nucleotides match TRBD1. V was clipped by 1 base and J by 5 bases; unmatched bases: 4. This CDR3 has 13 residues. Per the germline V gene, CDR1 is GTSNPN and CDR2 is SVGIG (reference sequence).

This rearrangement joins TRBV5-1 to TRBJ1-1, with D maybe TRBD1 (6 bases). With 3 bases removed from V and 4 bases from J, the gap between germline ends came to 13 bases. Germline V gene sequence: CDR1 SGHRS, CDR2 YFSETQ. The CDR3 runs 14 residues. CDR3 nucleotide sequence: TGCGCCAGCAGCTATACAGGGTCGGGCACTGAAGCTTTCTTT. Residues: CASSYTGSGTEAFF. Full variable domain (missing parts from reference TRBV5-1 and TRBJ1-1): KAGVTQTPRYLIKTRGQQVTLSCSPISGHRSVSWYQQTPGQGLQFLFEYFSETQRNKGNFPGRFSGRQFSNSRSEMNVSTLELGDSALYLCASSYTGSGTEAFFGQGTRLTVV.

The chain has TRBV11-2 and TRBJ2-1, with 11 bases that match TRBD2. From germline, CDR1 is SGHAT and CDR2 FQNNGV. V lost 4 bases to trimming and J lost 4 bases; unmatched junction nucleotides: 6. There are 16 residues in the CDR3. The CDR3 here is CASSYSGTSGYNEQFF. The CDR3 bases are TGTGCCAGCAGCTACTCCGGGACTAGCGGTTACAATGAGCAGTTCTTC.

The V gene is TRBV19, the J gene TRBJ2-1, with 11 bases identical to TRBD2. CDR1 is LNHDA and CDR2 is SQIVND in the germline V gene (reference sequence). After removal of 3 bases from V and 0 bases from J, the junction contained 10 bases not matched to a gene. This CDR3 has 19 residues. The DNA for the CDR3 is TGTGCCAGTAGTATCTCGGCTAGCGGGGGGCCGAGCTCCTACAATGAGCAGTTCTTC. It yields the protein CASSISASGGPSSYNEQFF.